Listed below are T cell receptor beta chains from one sample, sequenced in a study of technical replicates of blood from several donors. Libraries were prepared by immunoSEQ multiplex PCR; TCRdb keeps only in-frame clonotypes and omits some of them. The table has about 75,000 clones, around 97% seen once. The specimen was T cells isolated from PBMCs. The source is a human donor in good health. CDR3s include the opening cysteine and the closing phenylalanine or tryptophan. A D gene is named only where the DNA matches it firmly. Size values are once, few and many counts, or a class for expanded clones, and some rows have none.

clone_size j_call d_call v_call cdr3_aa cdr3_nt
- TRBJ1-5 - TRBV7-2 CASSWLANSNQPQHF TGTGCCAGCAGCTGGTTGGCAAATAGCAATCAGCCCCAGCATTTT
- TRBJ1-1 - TRBV11-2 CASSSSGTTNTEAFF TGTGCCAGCAGCTCCTCCGGGACAACGAACACTGAAGCTTTCTTT
- TRBJ2-1 - TRBV9 CASSVHRSSYNEQFF TGTGCCAGCAGCGTACACAGAAGCTCCTACAATGAGCAGTTCTTC
- TRBJ2-7 TRBD2 TRBV6-5 CASRRTSEYEQYF TGTGCCAGCAGGCGGACTAGCGAATACGAGCAGTACTTC
- TRBJ2-5 TRBD2 TRBV13 CASSLRWELRATSGRQTQYF TGTGCCAGCAGCTTACGGTGGGAGCTCCGGGCGACTAGCGGGAGGCAGACCCAGTACTTC
- TRBJ1-5 - TRBV6-5 CASSSHVVGQPQHF TGTGCCAGCAGCTCTCATGTTGTGGGCCAGCCCCAGCATTTT
- TRBJ1-2 TRBD1 TRBV4-1 CASSPGQRTNYGYTF TGCGCCAGCAGCCCGGGACAGAGGACTAACTATGGCTACACCTTC
- TRBJ1-1 - TRBV5-1 CASSLGVDEAAFF TGCGCCAGCAGCTTGGGGGTAGACGAGGCAGCTTTCTTT
- TRBJ2-1 - TRBV28 CASNLYNEQFF TGTGCCAGCAATCTTTACAATGAGCAGTTCTTC
once TRBJ2-2 TRBD2 TRBV4-2 CASSQRLAGGTGELFF TGTGCCAGCAGCCAAAGACTAGCGGGAGGAACCGGGGAGCTGTTTTTT
- TRBJ1-2 - TRBV4-1 CASSQERSGSGYTF TGCGCCAGCAGCCAAGAGAGATCGGGGTCTGGCTACACCTTC
- TRBJ1-1 TRBD1 TRBV4-1 CASSQAPGQLNTEAFF TGCGCCAGCAGCCAAGCCCCGGGACAGTTGAACACTGAAGCTTTCTTT
- TRBJ1-5 - TRBV19 CASSMFSTDQPQHF TGTGCCAGTAGTATGTTTTCGACAGATCAGCCCCAGCATTTT
- TRBJ2-5 - TRBV30 CAWSRLVQETQYF TGTGCCTGGAGTAGACTGGTCCAAGAGACCCAGTACTTC
- TRBJ1-2 - TRBV6-5 CASSTRGYGYTF TGTGCCAGCAGTACACGGGGCTATGGCTACACCTTC
- TRBJ2-7 TRBD2 TRBV7-9 CASSPPGAGGPVEQCF TGTGCCAGCAGCCCCCCAGGGGCGGGAGGGCCAGTCGAACAGTGCTTC
- TRBJ2-7 TRBD1 TRBV4-1 CASSQEWTGAYEQYF TGCGCCAGCAGCCAAGAGTGGACAGGGGCCTACGAGCAGTACTTC
- TRBJ1-4 - TRBV5-1 CASSMDSGIEKLFF TGCGCCAGCAGCATGGACAGCGGGATCGAAAAACTGTTTTTT
- TRBJ1-1 TRBD1 TRBV7-9 CASSSGTVMNTEAFF TGTGCCAGCAGCTCCGGGACAGTCATGAACACTGAAGCTTTCTTT
- TRBJ2-3 - TRBV9 CASSVGTTQDTQYF TGTGCCAGCAGCGTAGGGACTACCCAGGATACGCAGTATTTT
- TRBJ2-5 TRBD2 TRBV7-8 CASSSGGQETQYF TGTGCCAGCAGCTCGGGAGGCCAAGAGACCCAGTACTTC
- TRBJ2-2 TRBD1 TRBV5-1 CASSLEDRGQYTGELFF TGCGCCAGCAGCTTGGAGGACAGGGGGCAGTACACCGGGGAGCTGTTTTTT
- TRBJ1-1 - TRBV5-1 CASSQGGVWNTEAFF TGCGCCAGCAGCCAAGGGGGAGTATGGAACACTGAAGCTTTCTTT
- TRBJ2-7 TRBD2 TRBV4-1 CASSHPRGGSSYEQYF TGCGCCAGCAGCCATCCGCGGGGGGGCAGCTCCTACGAGCAGTACTTC
- TRBJ1-2 TRBD1 TRBV5-1 CASSLVGTGVPYGYTF TGCGCCAGCAGCTTGGTTGGGACAGGGGTACCCTATGGCTACACCTTC
- TRBJ2-2 TRBD1 TRBV15 CATSRVLPGQGPRGELFF TGTGCCACCAGCAGAGTCCTCCCGGGACAGGGACCTCGGGGGGAGCTGTTTTTT
once TRBJ1-1 TRBD1 TRBV5-4 CASSPGQGGEAFF TGTGCCAGCAGTCCTGGACAGGGCGGTGAAGCTTTCTTT
- TRBJ1-4 TRBD1 TRBV6-1 CASSDTGTGTEKLFF TGTGCCAGCAGTGACACCGGGACAGGGACTGAAAAACTGTTTTTT
- TRBJ1-3 - TRBV6-1 CASSALQSTNTIYF TGTGCCAGCAGCGCTCTCCAGTCAACCAACACCATATATTTT
- TRBJ2-7 TRBD1 TRBV29-1 CSVSGQGGGRSYEQYF TGCAGCGTTTCGGGACAGGGGGGTGGTAGGTCCTACGAGCAGTACTTC